This section outlines one T cell receptor beta chain sequence together with its context. These data belong to a study of blood T cell repertoires in COVID-19. Study overall: There were acute and convalescent COVID-19 samples, and they came from the United States, Italy and Spain. Sources were T cells, B-cell-depleted T cells, or PBMCs; the material itself was cDNA or gDNA.

Per the original methods: Estimation of nucleated cell counts relied on the amplification of reference gene primers. Clones were sequenced by immunoSEQ multiplex PCR, and TCRdb holds only the in-frame ones, with some missing. V, J and clone size are those of that table, while D and trimming were read from the DNA. Here the sample spans over 250,000 clones, about 85% being singletons. The source material was peripheral blood. This receptor was taken from a human donor in a cohort sampled during active COVID-19.

The CDR3 nucleotides read TGCGCCAGCAGCTTGGGCCGGGGGGCGGAGACCCAGTACTTC. Translated, it gives CASSLGRGAETQYF. The V call is TRBV5-1, the J call TRBJ2-5, with a tentative D call TRBD2 (7 bases). CDR1 is SGHRS, CDR2 YFSETQ, per germline. The CDR3 is made up of 14 amino acids. With 0 bases removed from V and 5 bases from J, the gap between germline ends came to 11 bases.